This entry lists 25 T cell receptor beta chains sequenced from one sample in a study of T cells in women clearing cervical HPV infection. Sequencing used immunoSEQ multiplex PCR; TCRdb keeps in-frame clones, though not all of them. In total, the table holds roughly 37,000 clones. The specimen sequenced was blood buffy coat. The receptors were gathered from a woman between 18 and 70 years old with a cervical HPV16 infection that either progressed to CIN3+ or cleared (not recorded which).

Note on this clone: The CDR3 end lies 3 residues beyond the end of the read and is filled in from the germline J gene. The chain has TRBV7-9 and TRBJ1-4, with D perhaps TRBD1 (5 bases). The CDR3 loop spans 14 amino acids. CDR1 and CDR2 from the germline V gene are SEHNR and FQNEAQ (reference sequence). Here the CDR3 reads CASSIGGVGSPLFF. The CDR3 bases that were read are TGTGCCAGCAGCATCGGAGGGGTAGGTTCACCA.

The sequenced part of the CDR3 DNA is TGTGCCAGCTCCCCGGTGGAGAGGGTGGACTATGGT. This gives the protein CASSPVERVDYG. The CDR3 as a whole reads CASSPVERVDYGQYF. This rearrangement joins TRBV18 to TRBJ2-4, with D possibly matching TRBD2 (6 bases). The read ends 3 residues shy of where the CDR3 ends; the end is completed using the germline J gene. The germline V gene encodes CDR1 KGHSH and CDR2 LQKENI. The CDR3 has 15 amino acids.

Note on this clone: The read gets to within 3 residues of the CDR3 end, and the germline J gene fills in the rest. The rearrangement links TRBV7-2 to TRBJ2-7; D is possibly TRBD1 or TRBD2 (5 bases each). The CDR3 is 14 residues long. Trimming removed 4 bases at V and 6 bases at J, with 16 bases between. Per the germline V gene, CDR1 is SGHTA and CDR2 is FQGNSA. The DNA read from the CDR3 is TGTGCCAGCAGCTCGAGGGGTGGAGCCCCCGAG. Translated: CASSSRGGAPE. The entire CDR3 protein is CASSSRGGAPEQYF.

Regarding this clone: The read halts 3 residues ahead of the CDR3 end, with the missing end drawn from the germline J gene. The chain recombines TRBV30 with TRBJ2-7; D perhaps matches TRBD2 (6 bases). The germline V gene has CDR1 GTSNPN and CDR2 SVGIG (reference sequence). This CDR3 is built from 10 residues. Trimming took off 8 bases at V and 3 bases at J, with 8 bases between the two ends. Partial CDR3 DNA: TGTGCCGCGGGGCTCTACGAG. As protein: CAAGLYE. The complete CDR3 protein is CAAGLYEQYF.

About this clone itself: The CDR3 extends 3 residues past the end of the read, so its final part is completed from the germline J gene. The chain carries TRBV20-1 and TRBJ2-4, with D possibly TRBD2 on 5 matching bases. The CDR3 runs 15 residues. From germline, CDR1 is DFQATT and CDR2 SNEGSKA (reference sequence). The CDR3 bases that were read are TGCAGTGCCCAAACTAGAACTGAAGGAAACCAGCCT. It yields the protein CSAQTRTEGNQP. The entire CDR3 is CSAQTRTEGNQPQYF.

CDR3 protein: CAHAEGDTQYF. CDR3 bases read: TGTGCCCACGCCGAAGGGGATACG. The V call is TRBV30, the J call TRBJ2-3; no clear D. From the germline J gene comes the end of the CDR3, since the read stops 3 residues before it. This CDR3 is built from 11 residues. The V end was cut by 8 bases, the J end by 6 bases, with 12 bases between. CDR1 and CDR2 from the germline V gene are GTSNPN and SVGIG (reference sequence).

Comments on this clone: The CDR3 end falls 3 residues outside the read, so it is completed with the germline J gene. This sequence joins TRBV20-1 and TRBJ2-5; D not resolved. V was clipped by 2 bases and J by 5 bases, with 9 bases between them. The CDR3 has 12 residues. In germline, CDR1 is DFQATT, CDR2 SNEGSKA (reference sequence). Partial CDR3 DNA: TGCAGTGCTAGATTCCAGGTTGAGACC. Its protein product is CSARFQVET. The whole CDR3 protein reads CSARFQVETQYF.

The sequenced part of the CDR3 DNA is TGTGCTAGTGGTTCGCCGATCACGCGCATGAGCACAGATACG. Translating gives CASGSPITRMSTDT. The whole CDR3 sequence reads CASGSPITRMSTDTQYF. The chain carries TRBV12-5 and TRBJ2-3, with D unresolved. The observed sequence ends 3 residues before the CDR3 terminus, with the missing tail filled in from the germline J gene. The CDR3 is made up of 17 amino acids. Trimming took 4 bases from V and 0 from J, leaving 17 bases between them. Germline loops: CDR1 LGHNT, CDR2 FRNRAP.

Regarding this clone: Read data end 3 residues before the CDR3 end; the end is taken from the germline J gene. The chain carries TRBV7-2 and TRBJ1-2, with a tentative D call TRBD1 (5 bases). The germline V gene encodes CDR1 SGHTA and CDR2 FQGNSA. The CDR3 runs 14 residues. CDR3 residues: CASSLGGGVRDYTF. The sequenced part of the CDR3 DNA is TGTGCCAGCAGCTTAGGGGGAGGGGTCCGAGAC.

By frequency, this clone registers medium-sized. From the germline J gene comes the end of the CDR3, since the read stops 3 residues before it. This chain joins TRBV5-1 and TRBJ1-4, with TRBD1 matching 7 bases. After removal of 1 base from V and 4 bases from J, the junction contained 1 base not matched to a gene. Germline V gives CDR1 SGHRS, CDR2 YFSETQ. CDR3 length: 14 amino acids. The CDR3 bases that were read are TGCGCCAGCAGCTTGACAGGGGATAATGAAAAA. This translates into CASSLTGDNEK. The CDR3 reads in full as CASSLTGDNEKLFF. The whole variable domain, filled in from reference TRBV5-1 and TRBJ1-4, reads KAGVTQTPRYLIKTRGQQVTLSCSPISGHRSVSWYQQTPGQGLQFLFEYFSETQRNKGNFPGRFSGRQFSNSRSEMNVSTLELGDSALYLCASSLTGDNEKLFFGSGTQLSVL.

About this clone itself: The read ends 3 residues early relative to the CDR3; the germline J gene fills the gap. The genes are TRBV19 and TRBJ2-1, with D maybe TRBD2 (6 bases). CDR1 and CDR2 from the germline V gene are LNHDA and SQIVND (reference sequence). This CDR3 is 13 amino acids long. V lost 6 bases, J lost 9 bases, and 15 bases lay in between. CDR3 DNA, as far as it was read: TGTGCCAGTAGCGGGGGACGGGTGGGTGAG. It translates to CASSGGRVGE. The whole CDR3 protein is CASSGGRVGEQFF.

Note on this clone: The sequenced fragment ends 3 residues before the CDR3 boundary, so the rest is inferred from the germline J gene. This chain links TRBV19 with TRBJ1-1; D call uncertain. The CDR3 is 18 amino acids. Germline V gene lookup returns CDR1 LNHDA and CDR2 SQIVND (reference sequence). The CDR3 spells CASSSHAELAGDNNEAFF. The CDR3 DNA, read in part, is TGTGCCAGTAGTTCCCACGCCGAACTAGCGGGAGACAACAATGAG.

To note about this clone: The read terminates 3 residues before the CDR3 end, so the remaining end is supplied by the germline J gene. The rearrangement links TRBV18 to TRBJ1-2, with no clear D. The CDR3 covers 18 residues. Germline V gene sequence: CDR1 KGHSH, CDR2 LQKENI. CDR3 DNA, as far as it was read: TGTGCCAGCTCACCCTTCATCGGTCGGGAAGCGGGCGGGGAAGGC. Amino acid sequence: CASSPFIGREAGGEG. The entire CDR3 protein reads CASSPFIGREAGGEGYTF.

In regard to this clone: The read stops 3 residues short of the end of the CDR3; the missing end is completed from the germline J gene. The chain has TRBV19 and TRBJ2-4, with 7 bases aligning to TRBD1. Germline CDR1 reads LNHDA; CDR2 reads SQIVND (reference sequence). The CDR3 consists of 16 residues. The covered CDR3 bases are TGTGCCAGTAGTATGGAAGACAGGGCGGCTAACTATGGT. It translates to CASSMEDRAANYG. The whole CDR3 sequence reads CASSMEDRAANYGQYF.

The CDR3 here is CSAAQGGGQPQHF. CDR3 bases read: TGCAGTGCTGCACAGGGAGGTGGTCAGCCC. The chain uses TRBV20-1 and TRBJ1-5, with D possibly matching TRBD1 (6 bases). The read comes to an end 3 residues before the CDR3 does, leaving the germline J gene to fill in the end. Germline V CDR1 and CDR2: DFQATT, SNEGSKA (reference sequence). Trimming removed 5 bases at V and 6 bases at J, with 14 bases between. This CDR3 region has 13 residues.

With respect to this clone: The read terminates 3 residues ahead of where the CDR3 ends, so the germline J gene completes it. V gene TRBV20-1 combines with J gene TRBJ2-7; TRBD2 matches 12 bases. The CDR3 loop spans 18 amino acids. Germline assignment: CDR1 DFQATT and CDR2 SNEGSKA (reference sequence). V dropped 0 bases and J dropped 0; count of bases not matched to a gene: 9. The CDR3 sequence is CSARDSTSGGLISYEQYF. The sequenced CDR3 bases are TGCAGTGCTAGAGATTCGACTAGCGGGGGCCTAATCTCCTACGAG.

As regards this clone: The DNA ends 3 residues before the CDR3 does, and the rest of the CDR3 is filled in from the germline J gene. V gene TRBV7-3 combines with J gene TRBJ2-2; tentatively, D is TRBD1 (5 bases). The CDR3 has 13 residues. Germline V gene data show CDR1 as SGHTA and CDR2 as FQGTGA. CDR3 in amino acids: CASSYPGANVLFF. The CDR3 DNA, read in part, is TGTGCCAGCAGCTACCCTGGGGCCAACGTG. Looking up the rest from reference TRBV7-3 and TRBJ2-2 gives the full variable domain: GAGVSQTPSNKVTEKGKYVELRCDPISGHTALYWYRQSLGQGPEFLIYFQGTGAADDSGLPNDRFFAVRPEGSVSTLKIQRTERGDSAVYLCASSYPGANVLFFGEGSRLTVL.

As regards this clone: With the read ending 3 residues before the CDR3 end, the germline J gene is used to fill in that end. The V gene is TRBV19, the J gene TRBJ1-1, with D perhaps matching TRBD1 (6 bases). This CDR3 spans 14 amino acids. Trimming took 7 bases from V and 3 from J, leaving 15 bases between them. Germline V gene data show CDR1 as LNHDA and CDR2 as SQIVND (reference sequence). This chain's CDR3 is CASNGGQLDTEAFF. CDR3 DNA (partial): TGTGCCAGTAACGGGGGGCAATTGGACACTGAA.

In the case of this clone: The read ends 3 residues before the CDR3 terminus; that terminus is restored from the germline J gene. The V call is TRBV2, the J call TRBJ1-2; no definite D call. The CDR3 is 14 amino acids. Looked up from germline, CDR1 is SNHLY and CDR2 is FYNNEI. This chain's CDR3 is CASTGLALYNDYTF. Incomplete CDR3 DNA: TGTGCCAGCACCGGTCTAGCGCTCTACAATGAC.

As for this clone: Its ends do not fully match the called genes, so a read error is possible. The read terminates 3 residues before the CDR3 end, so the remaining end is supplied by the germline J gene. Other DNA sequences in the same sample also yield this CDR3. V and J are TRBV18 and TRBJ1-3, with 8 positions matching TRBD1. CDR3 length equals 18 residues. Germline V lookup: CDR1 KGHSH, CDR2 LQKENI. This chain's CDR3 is CASSPPAQGAISGNTIYF. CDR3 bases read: TGTGCCAGCTCACCACCGGCGCAGGGGGCTATCTCTGGAAACACG. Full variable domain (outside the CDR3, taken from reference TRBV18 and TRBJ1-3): NAGVMQNPRHLVRRRGQEARLRCSPMKGHSHVYWYRQLPEEGLKFMVYLQKENIIDESGMPKERFSAEFPKEGPSILRIQQVVRGDSAAYFCASSPPAQGAISGNTIYFGEGSWLTVV.

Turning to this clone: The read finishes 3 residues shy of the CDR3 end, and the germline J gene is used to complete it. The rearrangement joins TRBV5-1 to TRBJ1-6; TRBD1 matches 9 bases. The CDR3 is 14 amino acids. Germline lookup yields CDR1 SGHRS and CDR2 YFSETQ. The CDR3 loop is CASSTGQGIESLHF. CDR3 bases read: TGCGCCAGCAGCACCGGACAGGGGATTGAGTCC.

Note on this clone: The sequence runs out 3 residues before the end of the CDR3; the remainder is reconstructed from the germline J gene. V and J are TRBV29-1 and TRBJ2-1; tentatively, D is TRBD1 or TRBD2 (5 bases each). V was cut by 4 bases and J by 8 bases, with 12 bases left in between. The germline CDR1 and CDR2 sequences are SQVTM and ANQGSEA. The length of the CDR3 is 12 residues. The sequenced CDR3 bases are TGCAGCGTTGGAGGCAGAGGGGATGAG. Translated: CSVGGRGDE. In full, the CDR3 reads CSVGGRGDEQFF.

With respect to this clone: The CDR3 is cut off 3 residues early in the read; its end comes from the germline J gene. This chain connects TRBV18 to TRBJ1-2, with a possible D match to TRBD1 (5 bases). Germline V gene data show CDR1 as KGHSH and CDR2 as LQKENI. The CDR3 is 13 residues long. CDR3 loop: CASSPSGAHDYTF. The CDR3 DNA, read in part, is TGTGCCAGCTCACCTAGCGGGGCACATGAC.

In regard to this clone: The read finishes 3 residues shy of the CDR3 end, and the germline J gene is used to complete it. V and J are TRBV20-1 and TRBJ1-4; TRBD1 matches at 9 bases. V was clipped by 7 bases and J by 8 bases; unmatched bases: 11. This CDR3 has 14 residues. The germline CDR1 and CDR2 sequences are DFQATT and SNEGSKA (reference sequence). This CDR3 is CSVVGGQGDEKLFF. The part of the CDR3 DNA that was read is TGCAGTGTCGTGGGGGGACAGGGTGACGAAAAA.

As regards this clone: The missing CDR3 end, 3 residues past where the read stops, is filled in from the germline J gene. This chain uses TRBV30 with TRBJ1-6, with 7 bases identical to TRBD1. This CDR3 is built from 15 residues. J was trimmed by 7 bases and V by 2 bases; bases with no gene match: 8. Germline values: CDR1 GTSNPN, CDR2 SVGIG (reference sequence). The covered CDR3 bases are TGTGCCTGGAGTCTTCCCGGGACAGCCAATTCACCC. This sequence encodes CAWSLPGTANSP. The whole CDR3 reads CAWSLPGTANSPLHF.